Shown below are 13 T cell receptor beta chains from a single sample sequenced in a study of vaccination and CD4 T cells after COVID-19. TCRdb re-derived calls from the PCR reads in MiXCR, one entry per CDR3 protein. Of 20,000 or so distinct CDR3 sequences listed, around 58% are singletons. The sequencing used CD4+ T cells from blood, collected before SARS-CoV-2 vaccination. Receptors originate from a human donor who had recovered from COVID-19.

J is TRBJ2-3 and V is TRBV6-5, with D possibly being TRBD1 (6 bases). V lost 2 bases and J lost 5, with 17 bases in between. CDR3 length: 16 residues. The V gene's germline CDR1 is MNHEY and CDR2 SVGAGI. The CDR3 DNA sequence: TGTGCCAGCAGTTACCGAAAAGACAGGATTCAAGATACGCAGTATTTT. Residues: CASSYRKDRIQDTQYF.

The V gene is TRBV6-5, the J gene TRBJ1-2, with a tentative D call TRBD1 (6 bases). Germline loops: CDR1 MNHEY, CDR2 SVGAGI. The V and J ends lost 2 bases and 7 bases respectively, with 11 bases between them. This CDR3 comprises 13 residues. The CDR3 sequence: CASSYLEGGGYTF. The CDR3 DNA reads TGTGCCAGCAGTTACCTTGAGGGGGGTGGCTACACCTTC.

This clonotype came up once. CDR3 sequence: CASSDRGYEQYF. The CDR3 nucleotides read TGTGCCAGCAGTGACAGGGGCTACGAGCAGTACTTC. The rearrangement joins TRBV6-2 or TRBV6-3 to TRBJ2-7; 8 positions match TRBD1. The CDR3 is made up of 12 amino acids. Germline assignment: CDR1 MNHEY and CDR2 SVGEGT. V lost 5 bases and J lost 3; bases outside the gene matches: 0.

As DNA, the CDR3 is TGTGCCAGCTCACCACGGGACACTAATACTGAAGCTTTCTTT. Protein sequence: CASSPRDTNTEAFF. The chain employs TRBV18 and TRBJ1-1, with D possibly matching TRBD1 (6 bases). Germline CDR1 is KGHSH and CDR2 is LQKENI. The CDR3 runs 14 residues. Trimming took 1 base from V and 5 from J, leaving 11 bases between them.

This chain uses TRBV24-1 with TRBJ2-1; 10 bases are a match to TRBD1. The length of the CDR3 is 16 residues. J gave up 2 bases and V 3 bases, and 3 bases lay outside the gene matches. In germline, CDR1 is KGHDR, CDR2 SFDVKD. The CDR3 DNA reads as TGTGCCACCAGTGATCCGGACAGGGGGACCTACAATGAGCAGTTCTTC. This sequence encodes CATSDPDRGTYNEQFF.

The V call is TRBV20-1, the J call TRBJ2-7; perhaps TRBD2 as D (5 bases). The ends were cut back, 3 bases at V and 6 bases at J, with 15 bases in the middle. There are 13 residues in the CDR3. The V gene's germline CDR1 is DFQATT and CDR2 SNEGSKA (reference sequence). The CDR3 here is CSASRDRTGEQYF. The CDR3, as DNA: TGCAGTGCTAGCCGGGATAGGACTGGCGAGCAGTACTTC.

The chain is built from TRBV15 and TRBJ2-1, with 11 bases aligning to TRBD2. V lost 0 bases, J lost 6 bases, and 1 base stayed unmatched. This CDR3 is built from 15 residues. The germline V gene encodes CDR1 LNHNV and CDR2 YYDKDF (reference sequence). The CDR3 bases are TGTGCCACCAGCAGAGACCTAGCGGGAGGCAATGAGCAGTTCTTC. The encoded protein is CATSRDLAGGNEQFF.

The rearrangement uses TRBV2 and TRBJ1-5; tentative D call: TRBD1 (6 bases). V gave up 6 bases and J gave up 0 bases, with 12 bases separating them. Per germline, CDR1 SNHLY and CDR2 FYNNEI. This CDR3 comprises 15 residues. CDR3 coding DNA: TGTGCCAGCAGCGGACAGACTAATAGCAATCAGCCCCAGCATTTT. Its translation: CASSGQTNSNQPQHF.

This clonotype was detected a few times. This chain's CDR3 is CSAVPSGHYEQYF. In DNA form, the CDR3 reads TGCAGTGCCGTCCCTAGCGGACACTACGAGCAGTACTTC. The chain links TRBV20-1 to TRBJ2-7, with 7 bases matching TRBD2. Losses at the gene ends were 6 bases for V and 3 bases for J; bases not matched to a gene: 8. Germline V CDR1 and CDR2: DFQATT, SNEGSKA (reference sequence). The CDR3 sequence is 13 residues long.

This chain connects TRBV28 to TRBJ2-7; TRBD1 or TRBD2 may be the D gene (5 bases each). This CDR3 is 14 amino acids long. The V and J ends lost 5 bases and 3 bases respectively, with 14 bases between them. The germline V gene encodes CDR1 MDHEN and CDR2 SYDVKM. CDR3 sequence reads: CASSLYRDLYEQYF. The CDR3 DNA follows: TGTGCCAGCAGTCTGTACCGGGACCTCTACGAGCAGTACTTC.

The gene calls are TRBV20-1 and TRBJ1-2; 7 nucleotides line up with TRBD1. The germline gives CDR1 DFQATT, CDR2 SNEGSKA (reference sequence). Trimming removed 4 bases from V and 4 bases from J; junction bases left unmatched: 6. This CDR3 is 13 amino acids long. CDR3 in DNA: TGCAGTGCTAAGGGCCAGGGGGGCTATGGCTACACCTTC. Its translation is CSAKGQGGYGYTF.

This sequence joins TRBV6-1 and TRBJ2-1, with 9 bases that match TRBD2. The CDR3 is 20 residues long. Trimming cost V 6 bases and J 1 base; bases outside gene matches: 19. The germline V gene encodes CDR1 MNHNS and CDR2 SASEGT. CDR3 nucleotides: TGTGCCAGCAGCCCCGGGTCGTTGGCGGGAGGGTTGGGTTCCTACAATGAGCAGTTCTTC. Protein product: CASSPGSLAGGLGSYNEQFF.

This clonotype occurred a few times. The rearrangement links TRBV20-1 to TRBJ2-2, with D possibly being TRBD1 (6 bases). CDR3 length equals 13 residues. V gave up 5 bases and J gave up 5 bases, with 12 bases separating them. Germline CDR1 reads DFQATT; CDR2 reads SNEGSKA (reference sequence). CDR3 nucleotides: TGCAGTGCTCTACAGGGTGGGACCGGGGAGCTGTTTTTT. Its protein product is CSALQGGTGELFF.